These T cell receptor beta chains were read from a single sample in a study of response to subunit inactivated influenza vaccine. TCRdb used MiXCR to reprocess the RT-PCR reads, holding one entry per CDR3 protein. The sample includes approximately 480,000 distinct CDR3 sequences, around 9.9% of them seen just once. Source: PBMCs from blood, taken roughly 47 days after vaccination. The source of these receptors is a man aged 45 to 65 who received an inactivated influenza vaccine. The CDR3 runs from the conserved cysteine through the conserved F or W. D genes are given only for firm matches. Clone size is given for some rows only: seen once, a few or many times, or a class if the clone is expanded.

abundance: many
d_gene: -
j_gene: TRBJ2-3
v_gene: TRBV12-3/TRBV12-4
CDR3nt: TGTGCCAGCAGCGACGGCGGTCCTAGCACAGATACGCAGTATTTT
CDR3aa: CASSDGGPSTDTQYF

abundance: many
d_gene: TRBD2
j_gene: TRBJ2-7
v_gene: TRBV20-1
CDR3nt: TGCAGTGCTAGACCGGGAGGGGCCTACGAGCAGTACTTC
CDR3aa: CSARPGGAYEQYF

abundance: -
d_gene: -
j_gene: TRBJ2-4
v_gene: TRBV29-1
CDR3nt: TGCAGCGCAAAACACCTAGCCAAAAACATTCAGTACTTC
CDR3aa: CSAKHLAKNIQYF

abundance: few
d_gene: -
j_gene: TRBJ2-1
v_gene: TRBV3-1
CDR3nt: TGTGCCAGCAGCCAAGCCCGGGGTTATGAGCAGTTCTTC
CDR3aa: CASSQARGYEQFF

abundance: many
d_gene: TRBD1
j_gene: TRBJ1-2
v_gene: TRBV5-1
CDR3nt: TGCGCCAGCAGCACTACGGACAGGGGTTTCTACGGCTACACCTTC
CDR3aa: CASSTTDRGFYGYTF

abundance: few
d_gene: -
j_gene: TRBJ1-5
v_gene: TRBV10-3
CDR3nt: TGTGCCATCAGTAAAGACGGGGTGAGCAATCAGCCCCAGCATTTT
CDR3aa: CAISKDGVSNQPQHF

abundance: many
d_gene: -
j_gene: TRBJ1-1
v_gene: TRBV12-3/TRBV12-4
CDR3nt: TGTGCCAGCACCCTTAACACTGAAGCTTTCTTT
CDR3aa: CASTLNTEAFF

abundance: few
d_gene: -
j_gene: TRBJ2-1
v_gene: TRBV20-1
CDR3nt: TGCAGTCCCCTACCCGTCGGAGCGAGGACCTATGAGCAGTTCTTC
CDR3aa: CSPLPVGARTYEQFF

abundance: many
d_gene: TRBD2
j_gene: TRBJ2-2
v_gene: TRBV5-5
CDR3nt: TGTGCCAGCAGCTTTTATCTAGCGGGAGGGAACACCGGGGAGCTGTTTTTT
CDR3aa: CASSFYLAGGNTGELFF

abundance: -
d_gene: -
j_gene: TRBJ2-1
v_gene: TRBV7-9
CDR3nt: TGTGCCAGCAGCTTGGGAGACCTCGACTGGGATGAGCAGTTCTTC
CDR3aa: CASSLGDLDWDEQFF

abundance: few
d_gene: -
j_gene: TRBJ2-7
v_gene: TRBV4-3
CDR3nt: TGCGCCAGCAGCCAAGAGACCAATCCCTCCTACGAGCAGTACTTC
CDR3aa: CASSQETNPSYEQYF

abundance: -
d_gene: -
j_gene: TRBJ2-7
v_gene: TRBV6-2/TRBV6-3
CDR3nt: TGTGCCAGCAGTTATCGACATTCCTACGAGCAGTACTTC
CDR3aa: CASSYRHSYEQYF

abundance: -
d_gene: TRBD2
j_gene: TRBJ2-7
v_gene: TRBV4-3
CDR3nt: TGCGCCAGCAGCCAATCGCCGGGGGGGCACAACGAGCAGTACTTC
CDR3aa: CASSQSPGGHNEQYF

abundance: -
d_gene: TRBD1
j_gene: TRBJ1-6
v_gene: TRBV6-1
CDR3nt: TGTGCCAGCTACCGACAGGGATCAGCTACCCTCCACTTT
CDR3aa: CASYRQGSATLHF

abundance: -
d_gene: -
j_gene: TRBJ2-1
v_gene: TRBV11-1
CDR3nt: TGTGCCAGCAGTTCACAGGGGGGTAGCGGGAGCTCCTACAATGAGCAGTTCTTC
CDR3aa: CASSSQGGSGSSYNEQFF

abundance: many
d_gene: -
j_gene: TRBJ2-3
v_gene: TRBV5-1
CDR3nt: TGCGCCAGCAGCTTGACAGGGAGGGGAACAGATACGCAGTATTTT
CDR3aa: CASSLTGRGTDTQYF

abundance: many
d_gene: TRBD1
j_gene: TRBJ2-2
v_gene: TRBV5-1
CDR3nt: TGCGCCAGCAGCTCCGGGACAGGGGGATCCGCCGGGGAGCTGTTTTTT
CDR3aa: CASSSGTGGSAGELFF

abundance: -
d_gene: -
j_gene: TRBJ2-1
v_gene: TRBV27
CDR3nt: TGTGCCAGCAGTCGCTGGGGCCGGGACTCCTATCTCCCCTACAATGAGCAGTTCTTC
CDR3aa: CASSRWGRDSYLPYNEQFF

abundance: few
d_gene: -
j_gene: TRBJ2-3
v_gene: TRBV12-3/TRBV12-4
CDR3nt: TGTGCCAGCAGCAAAATTTCGGATACGCAGTATTTT
CDR3aa: CASSKISDTQYF

abundance: -
d_gene: -
j_gene: TRBJ1-2
v_gene: TRBV12-3/TRBV12-4
CDR3nt: TGTGCCAGCAGTTTAAATAGGGATCAGAGCGGCTACACCTTC
CDR3aa: CASSLNRDQSGYTF

abundance: once
d_gene: -
j_gene: TRBJ2-7
v_gene: TRBV20-1
CDR3nt: TGCAGTGCTCCCGATAAATCGTACGAGCAGTACTTC
CDR3aa: CSAPDKSYEQYF

abundance: many
d_gene: -
j_gene: TRBJ2-3
v_gene: TRBV7-9
CDR3nt: TGTGCCAGCAGTTTGGATACGCAGTATTTT
CDR3aa: CASSLDTQYF

abundance: -
d_gene: TRBD2
j_gene: TRBJ2-1
v_gene: TRBV12-3/TRBV12-4
CDR3nt: TGTGCCAGCAGTTTAATGGGGGGGGAAATCAATGAGCAGTTCTTC
CDR3aa: CASSLMGGEINEQFF

abundance: many
d_gene: -
j_gene: TRBJ2-7
v_gene: TRBV12-3/TRBV12-4
CDR3nt: TGTGCCAGCAGTCCTTATAATAACGAGCAGTACTTC
CDR3aa: CASSPYNNEQYF

abundance: -
d_gene: -
j_gene: TRBJ1-3
v_gene: TRBV10-2
CDR3nt: TGCGCCAGCAGTGAGTCCGACAGGTCCTCTGGAAACACCATATATTTT
CDR3aa: CASSESDRSSGNTIYF

abundance: few
d_gene: TRBD2
j_gene: TRBJ2-7
v_gene: TRBV12-3/TRBV12-4
CDR3nt: TGTGCCAGCAGTTTTAGCGGCGGGAGTGCCGAGCAGTACTTC
CDR3aa: CASSFSGGSAEQYF

abundance: -
d_gene: TRBD2
j_gene: TRBJ2-1
v_gene: TRBV7-2
CDR3nt: TGTGCCAGCAGCTTGACGCGGGAGAGCTACAATGAGCAGTTCTTC
CDR3aa: CASSLTRESYNEQFF

abundance: few
d_gene: -
j_gene: TRBJ1-6
v_gene: TRBV28
CDR3nt: TGTGCCAGCAGTTCCGGGAGATCCTTTTTCTCACCCCTCCACTTT
CDR3aa: CASSSGRSFFSPLHF

abundance: -
d_gene: -
j_gene: TRBJ2-1
v_gene: TRBV11-2
CDR3nt: TGTGCCAGCAGCTTAGGTGTCAGCCTCAATGAGCAGTTCTTC
CDR3aa: CASSLGVSLNEQFF

abundance: -
d_gene: TRBD1
j_gene: TRBJ2-7
v_gene: TRBV7-9
CDR3nt: TGTGCCAGCAGATCGGGACAGGGGATTCCCTACGAGCAGTACTTC
CDR3aa: CASRSGQGIPYEQYF

abundance: many
d_gene: TRBD2
j_gene: TRBJ2-3
v_gene: TRBV12-3/TRBV12-4
CDR3nt: TGTGCCAGCAGTTCGGGACTAGCGGGACTAACAGATACGCAGTATTTT
CDR3aa: CASSSGLAGLTDTQYF

abundance: -
d_gene: -
j_gene: TRBJ2-2
v_gene: TRBV21-1
CDR3nt: TGTGCCAGCAGCTCAAAGACTAGCGGGGAGGTCACCGGGGAGCTGTTTTTT
CDR3aa: CASSSKTSGEVTGELFF

abundance: few
d_gene: -
j_gene: TRBJ1-6
v_gene: TRBV3-1
CDR3nt: TGTGCCAGCAGCCAAAGTGGGGACAATTCACCCCTCCACTTT
CDR3aa: CASSQSGDNSPLHF

abundance: many
d_gene: -
j_gene: TRBJ2-3
v_gene: TRBV20-1
CDR3nt: TGCAGTGCTAGTGACCCCGGGTCCACAGATACGCAGTATTTT
CDR3aa: CSASDPGSTDTQYF

abundance: once
d_gene: TRBD1
j_gene: TRBJ2-2
v_gene: TRBV28
CDR3nt: TGTGCCAGCAGCCCTCAACAGGGGAACGGGGAGCTGTTTTTT
CDR3aa: CASSPQQGNGELFF

abundance: many
d_gene: -
j_gene: TRBJ1-2
v_gene: TRBV10-3
CDR3nt: TGTGCCATCAGTGAAACAGGGCCGGCCTATGGCTACACCTTC
CDR3aa: CAISETGPAYGYTF

abundance: -
d_gene: -
j_gene: TRBJ2-1
v_gene: TRBV7-3
CDR3nt: TGTGCCAGCAGCCCGCGGGACTCTGGTGAGCAGTTCTTC
CDR3aa: CASSPRDSGEQFF

abundance: -
d_gene: TRBD2
j_gene: TRBJ2-7
v_gene: TRBV7-2
CDR3nt: TGTGCCAGCGGAACCCGGGAGGGCCCCTACGAGCAGTACTTC
CDR3aa: CASGTREGPYEQYF

abundance: -
d_gene: -
j_gene: TRBJ2-7
v_gene: TRBV18
CDR3nt: TGTGCCAGCTCACCTCCAGCGGCGTCCTACGAGCAGTACTTC
CDR3aa: CASSPPAASYEQYF

abundance: few
d_gene: -
j_gene: TRBJ2-5
v_gene: TRBV4-3
CDR3nt: TGCGCCAGCAGCCAAGGGGGGGGGGCCCAAGAGACCCAGTACTTC
CDR3aa: CASSQGGGAQETQYF

abundance: -
d_gene: TRBD1
j_gene: TRBJ2-3
v_gene: TRBV5-6
CDR3nt: TGTGCCAGCAGCTTACAGGGGGCCCCAGATACGCAGTATTTT
CDR3aa: CASSLQGAPDTQYF

abundance: -
d_gene: -
j_gene: TRBJ1-5
v_gene: TRBV15
CDR3nt: TGTGCCACCAGTAGACAGCTAAGCAATCAGCCCCAGCATTTT
CDR3aa: CATSRQLSNQPQHF

abundance: -
d_gene: TRBD2
j_gene: TRBJ2-1
v_gene: TRBV20-1
CDR3nt: TGCAGTGCTTTTACCTCTAGCGGGAGCTCCTACAATGAGCAGTTCTTC
CDR3aa: CSAFTSSGSSYNEQFF

abundance: -
d_gene: -
j_gene: TRBJ1-2
v_gene: TRBV24-1
CDR3nt: TGTGCCACCAGTGACCGGACAGCTAACTATGGCTACACCTTC
CDR3aa: CATSDRTANYGYTF

abundance: -
d_gene: -
j_gene: TRBJ2-3
v_gene: TRBV24-1
CDR3nt: TGTGCCACCAGTGAAGGGGTCAGTATAGCTACGCAGTATTTT
CDR3aa: CATSEGVSIATQYF

abundance: few
d_gene: TRBD2
j_gene: TRBJ2-7
v_gene: TRBV11-1
CDR3nt: TGTGCCAGCAGCTTATCTGAGGCTTTTAGCGGGACTTTTTACTACGAGCAGTACTTC
CDR3aa: CASSLSEAFSGTFYYEQYF